The subject of this entry is one T cell receptor beta chain. The record originates from a study of blood T cell repertoires in COVID-19. Per the study methods: Estimated nucleated cell counts came from reference gene primer amplification. Clones were sequenced by immunoSEQ multiplex PCR, and TCRdb holds only the in-frame ones, with some missing. V and J calls and clone size are as listed in that table; D and trimming were resolved from the DNA. The sample lists about 260,000 clones; roughly 80% were seen once. The receptor's source is a man aged 60 to 75 with acute or convalescent COVID-19. Sequenced material: peripheral blood.

The CDR3, as DNA: TGTGCCAGCAGCAGCGGGAGAGGCTCCTACGAGCAGTACTTC. Translated: CASSSGRGSYEQYF. V usage is TRBV6-2 or TRBV6-3 and J usage is TRBJ2-7; 8 nucleotides align to TRBD2. The CDR3 has 14 amino acids. The germline gives CDR1 MNHEY, CDR2 SVGEGT. V shed 6 bases and J 0 bases; nucleotides not matched to a gene: 4.